The 22 T cell receptor beta chains below were found in one sample sequenced in a study of OX40 agonist ivuxolimab in advanced cancers. The protocol was immunoSEQ multiplex PCR, while the TCRdb copy is restricted to in-frame clones and leaves out a portion. Of tens of thousands of clones detected, around nine tenths appear once; the ten largest clones hold about 0.2%. The sequencing here drew on CD4+ or CD8+ T cells sorted from blood, taken in a trial of the OX40 agonist ivuxolimab. Every receptor here comes from an adult with an advanced solid tumor such as melanoma, head and neck, liver or kidney cancer.

The chain employs TRBV4-1 and TRBJ1-6, with D possibly being TRBD1 (5 bases). Trimming shortened V by 3 bases and J by 13 bases, and 10 bases separated the two germline ends. The CDR3 runs to 12 residues. CDR1 and CDR2 (germline): MGHRA, YSYEKL. CDR3 bases: TGCGCCAGCAGCCAGGGGACCTTCCCCCTCCACTTT. Residues: CASSQGTFPLHF.

Written as DNA, the CDR3 is TGTGCCAGCAGCGCGGGGCGCGGCCAGGGGGCCTCAGATACGCAGTATTTT. Encoded protein: CASSAGRGQGASDTQYF. The rearrangement joins TRBV7-9 to TRBJ2-3; 8 nucleotides line up with TRBD1. The germline CDR1 and CDR2 sequences are SEHNR and FQNEAQ (reference sequence). CDR3 length equals 17 residues. With 5 bases clipped from V and 4 bases from J, the junction kept 14 bases outside the gene matches.

The chain recombines TRBV7-9 with TRBJ2-7; no firm D call. The V end was cut by 2 bases, the J end by 3 bases, with 5 bases between. Germline CDR1 is SEHNR and CDR2 is FQNEAQ (reference sequence). This CDR3 region has 12 residues. In nucleotides, the CDR3 is TGTGCCAGCAGCTTATCCAACTACGAGCAGTACTTC. It yields the protein CASSLSNYEQYF.

The chain uses TRBV2 and TRBJ2-7; D remains unclear. V was cut by 6 bases and J by 0 bases, with 12 bases left in between. The CDR3 runs 14 residues. CDR1 and CDR2 from the germline V gene are SNHLY and FYNNEI. The CDR3 coding sequence is TGTGCCAGCAGACTCCGCGGCCCCTCCTACGAGCAGTACTTC. Translating it yields CASRLRGPSYEQYF.

The CDR3 DNA is TGTGCCAGCAGCACCCACGAGGGGGCGGCAACTAATGAAAAACTGTTTTTT. It yields the protein CASSTHEGAATNEKLFF. V gene TRBV7-9 combines with J gene TRBJ1-4; TRBD1 matches 7 bases. Germline CDR1 is SEHNR and CDR2 is FQNEAQ (reference sequence). Trimming took 5 bases from V and 0 from J; bases not matched to a gene: 9. This CDR3 spans 17 amino acids.

This chain links TRBV30 with TRBJ2-3, with D perhaps TRBD1 (5 bases). The CDR3 totals 13 residues. V was cut by 3 bases and J by 7 bases, with 14 bases left in between. Germline CDR1 reads GTSNPN; CDR2 reads SVGIG (reference sequence). CDR3 bases: TGTGCCTGGAGCAACATAAGGGGAAATACGCAGTATTTT. As protein: CAWSNIRGNTQYF. Drawing the rest from reference TRBV30 and TRBJ2-3, the complete variable domain is SQTIHQWPATLVQPVGSPLSLECTVEGTSNPNLYWYRQAAGRGLQLLFYSVGIGQISSEVPQNLSASRPQDRQFILSSKKLLLSDSGFYLCAWSNIRGNTQYFGPGTRLTVL.

The chain recombines TRBV10-1 with TRBJ2-3, with TRBD2 matching over 10 bases. The CDR3 is made up of 19 amino acids. With 2 bases clipped from V and 5 bases from J, the junction kept 16 bases outside the gene matches. Germline V CDR1 and CDR2: WNHNN, SYGVQD (reference sequence). In nucleotides, the CDR3 is TGCGCCAGCAGTGAGGCGAGCCTAGCGGGAGCCCGATTCGGAGATACGCAGTATTTT. Its translation: CASSEASLAGARFGDTQYF.

The chain employs TRBV19 and TRBJ2-3; 12 bases match TRBD2. Germline values: CDR1 LNHDA, CDR2 SQIVND (reference sequence). There are 15 residues in the CDR3. V trimming: 5 bases; J trimming: 8 bases; junction bases outside the gene matches: 8. As DNA, the CDR3 is TGTGCCAGTAGTGCACTAGCGGGAGGACCCGGTACGCAGTATTTT. Amino acids: CASSALAGGPGTQYF.

This chain connects TRBV2 to TRBJ1-1; D is undetermined. V was shortened by 6 bases and J by 3 bases, with 5 bases between the two germline ends. The germline V gene encodes CDR1 SNHLY and CDR2 FYNNEI. The CDR3 is 11 amino acids. The CDR3 sequence is CASRRYTEAFF. CDR3 in DNA: TGTGCCAGCAGGCGATACACTGAAGCTTTCTTT.

The chain employs TRBV11-2 and TRBJ1-1; D uncertain. Germline loops: CDR1 SGHAT, CDR2 FQNNGV. The CDR3 spans 13 residues. The V gene lost 6 bases and the J gene lost 0 bases, with 8 bases spanning the gap. CDR3 nucleotides: TGTGCCAGCAGTTTACAGTTGAACACTGAAGCTTTCTTT. Amino acid sequence: CASSLQLNTEAFF.

V gene TRBV5-1 combines with J gene TRBJ1-2; unclear D gene. CDR1 is SGHRS, CDR2 YFSETQ, per germline. Trimming cost V 1 base and J 3 bases, with 7 bases left between them. The CDR3 length is 13 residues. DNA for the CDR3: TGCGCCAGCAGCTTGAACAGCGACTATGGCTACACCTTC. Translated, it gives CASSLNSDYGYTF. The entire variable domain, with the rest obtained from reference TRBV5-1 and TRBJ1-2, is as follows: KAGVTQTPRYLIKTRGQQVTLSCSPISGHRSVSWYQQTPGQGLQFLFEYFSETQRNKGNFPGRFSGRQFSNSRSEMNVSTLELGDSALYLCASSLNSDYGYTFGSGTRLTVV.

The chain joins TRBV27 to TRBJ2-2; perhaps TRBD1 as D (6 bases). Trimming stripped 8 bases from V and 2 bases from J, with 15 bases between. Germline CDR1 is MNHEY and CDR2 is SMNVEV (reference sequence). This CDR3 contains 15 residues. The CDR3 is CASPSGTFNTGELFF. CDR3 nucleotides: TGTGCCAGCCCCTCCGGGACATTTAACACCGGGGAGCTGTTTTTT.

V gene TRBV10-3 combines with J gene TRBJ2-5; 7 bases are shared with TRBD1. The CDR3 is 15 residues long. Germline CDR1 reads ENHRY; CDR2 reads SYGVKD. J was trimmed by 1 base and V by 2 bases; bases with no gene match: 4. This CDR3 reads CAISETGVGQETQYF. The CDR3, as DNA: TGTGCCATCAGTGAGACAGGGGTGGGCCAAGAGACCCAGTACTTC.

The chain joins TRBV10-1 to TRBJ2-7; D might be TRBD2 (6 bases). The germline gives CDR1 WNHNN, CDR2 SYGVQD (reference sequence). The CDR3 totals 15 residues. The V end lost 2 bases, the J end lost 0 bases, and 11 bases lay between the germline ends. CDR3: CASSEALGGSYEQYF. CDR3 DNA sequence: TGCGCCAGCAGTGAGGCCCTCGGGGGCTCCTACGAGCAGTACTTC.

This chain uses TRBV19 with TRBJ1-1, with D tentatively TRBD1 (6 bases). Trimming stripped 5 bases from V and 6 bases from J, with 16 bases between. This CDR3 is 14 amino acids long. Germline values: CDR1 LNHDA, CDR2 SQIVND (reference sequence). The CDR3 DNA reads as TGTGCCAGTAGTCCCATTGGGCAGGGGCCTGAAGCTTTCTTT. Amino acids: CASSPIGQGPEAFF.

The rearrangement joins TRBV7-2 to TRBJ2-7, with D possibly being TRBD1 (7 bases). V was pared by 2 bases and J by 4 bases, with 18 bases between. The CDR3 is 16 amino acids. The V gene's germline CDR1 is SGHTA and CDR2 FQGNSA. CDR3 nucleotides: TGTGCCAGCAGCTTACGCGCGGGACAGCTAGAGTACGAGCAGTACTTC. Its protein product is CASSLRAGQLEYEQYF.

In this sample, this clone turned up once. V usage is TRBV15 and J usage is TRBJ2-7; 7 nucleotides match TRBD1. The CDR3 contains 14 residues. The germline V gene has CDR1 LNHNV and CDR2 YYDKDF (reference sequence). J was trimmed by 0 bases and V by 5 bases; bases with no gene match: 4. CDR3 sequence: CATSQDRSSYEQYF. DNA of the CDR3: TGTGCCACCAGCCAGGACAGGAGCTCCTACGAGCAGTACTTC.

V usage is TRBV5-1 and J usage is TRBJ2-3; TRBD2 matches 9 bases. V shed 0 bases and J 4 bases; nucleotides not matched to a gene: 9. Germline V lookup: CDR1 SGHRS, CDR2 YFSETQ. CDR3 length equals 17 residues. The CDR3 region is CASSLEPSGGLADTQYF. The DNA for the CDR3 is TGCGCCAGCAGCTTGGAACCGAGCGGGGGGCTGGCAGATACGCAGTATTTT.

This chain joins TRBV7-9 and TRBJ2-3, with 10 bases fitting TRBD1. CDR1 is SEHNR, CDR2 FQNEAQ, per germline (reference sequence). The CDR3 totals 16 residues. The trim removed 5 bases at V and 6 bases at J, leaving 11 bases unmatched. The CDR3 is CASSPPGQGLRDTQYF. The CDR3 bases are TGTGCCAGCAGCCCCCCGGGACAGGGGTTGAGGGATACGCAGTATTTT.

The chain employs TRBV15 and TRBJ1-2; TRBD1 might be the D (5 bases). The CDR3 sequence is 13 residues long. V lost 0 bases, J lost 7 bases, and 9 bases lay in between. The V gene's germline CDR1 is LNHNV and CDR2 YYDKDF (reference sequence). CDR3 residues: CATSRDRGFGYTF. The CDR3 bases are TGTGCCACCAGCAGAGATCGGGGGTTTGGCTACACCTTC. Looking up the rest from reference TRBV15 and TRBJ1-2 gives the full variable domain: DAMVIQNPRYQVTQFGKPVTLSCSQTLNHNVMYWYQQKSSQAPKLLFHYYDKDFNNEADTPDNFQSRRPNTSFCFLDIRSPGLGDTAMYLCATSRDRGFGYTFGSGTRLTVV.

The rearrangement links TRBV7-9 to TRBJ2-3; a possible D gene is TRBD1 (6 bases). With 6 bases removed from V and 7 bases from J, the gap between germline ends came to 20 bases. The CDR3 runs to 15 residues. The germline CDR1 and CDR2 sequences are SEHNR and FQNEAQ (reference sequence). CDR3 sequence (DNA): TGTGCCAGCAGTCCACGACAGGTTGGGGAATATACGCAGTATTTT. Residues: CASSPRQVGEYTQYF.

This chain joins TRBV6-6 and TRBJ1-2, with 9 nucleotides matching TRBD1. V trimming: 3 bases; J trimming: 0 bases; junction bases outside the gene matches: 5. Germline loops: CDR1 MNHNY, CDR2 SVGAGI (reference sequence). There are 16 residues in the CDR3. The CDR3 DNA is TGTGCCAGCAGTTATTCCGGGACAGGGACTAACTATGGCTACACCTTC. It specifies CASSYSGTGTNYGYTF.